The 9 T cell receptor beta chains listed next were all sequenced from one sample in a study of molecular identifiers for immune sequencing clone quantification. TCRdb processed the PCR reads anew with MiXCR; each CDR3 protein has one entry. The sample shows roughly 93,000 distinct CDR3 sequences, around 20% of them seen only once. The sample consisted of naive CD8+ T cells from blood, with Jurkat cell RNA spiked in. Described subset: FACS-sorted CD8+CD4-CCR7+CD45RA+ naive T cells. The receptor set was obtained from a human donor in good health. Some libraries in this study had Jurkat cell RNA spiked in.

In the case of this clonotype: A read error is possible here, since a much larger clone lies one base away. The chain links TRBV7-8 to TRBJ1-4; D unresolved. V was clipped by 5 bases and J by 6 bases, with 10 bases between them. Germline CDR1 and CDR2: SGHVS and FQNEAQ. CDR3 length: 13 amino acids. In nucleotides, the CDR3 is TGTGCCAGCAGCCCGTTGAGGGATGAAAAACTGTTTTTT. Amino acids: CASSPLRDEKLFF.

This clonotype was picked up many times. The V gene is TRBV4-3, the J gene TRBJ2-3; a weak D match, TRBD2 (5 bases). Germline V gene sequence: CDR1 LGHNA, CDR2 YSLEER. The V and J ends lost 0 bases and 0 bases respectively, with 13 bases between them. This CDR3 region has 17 residues. CDR3 coding DNA: TGCGCCAGCAGCCAAGATAGGAGCGGAGTAAGCACAGATACGCAGTATTTT. It encodes CASSQDRSGVSTDTQYF.

About this clonotype itself: This could be a read error, since a much larger clone is one nucleotide away. The gene calls are TRBV5-1 and TRBJ2-1, with D unresolved. The CDR3 extends over 12 amino acids. Per germline, CDR1 SGHRS and CDR2 YFSETQ. CDR3 nucleotides: TGCGCCAGCCGCTATACAGTCAATGGGCAGTTCTTC. This translates into CASRYTVNGQFF.

The chain recombines TRBV5-1 with TRBJ2-7, with D perhaps given as TRBD1 or TRBD2 (5 bases each). The CDR3 is made up of 15 amino acids. The V gene's germline CDR1 is SGHRS and CDR2 YFSETQ. Trimming took 2 bases from V and 0 from J, leaving 12 bases between them. DNA for the CDR3: TGCGCCAGCAGCTTAAATCTCGGGACCTCCTACGAGCAGTACTTC. It encodes CASSLNLGTSYEQYF.

This clonotype was picked up many times. The J gene is TRBJ1-1, the V gene TRBV5-6; no clear D. Germline V CDR1 and CDR2: SGHDT, YYEEEE. Trimming removed 2 bases at V and 10 bases at J, with 15 bases between. The CDR3 length is 13 residues. This chain's CDR3 is CASSFGPSMVAFF. The CDR3, as DNA: TGTGCCAGCAGCTTCGGACCCTCTATGGTAGCTTTCTTT.

This clonotype was seen many times. The V gene is TRBV30, the J gene TRBJ1-1; 9 bases are shared with TRBD1. Trimming at V came to 2 bases and at J to 6 bases, leaving 7 bases not matched to a gene. This CDR3 has 14 amino acids. Germline CDR1 is GTSNPN and CDR2 is SVGIG (reference sequence). Written as DNA, the CDR3 is TGTGCCTGGAGTTCTGGACAGGGGATTTCTGAAGCTTTCTTT. Its protein product is CAWSSGQGISEAFF.

This clonotype was counted many times. The J gene is TRBJ2-7, the V gene TRBV7-9, with 8 bases that match TRBD2. Per the germline V gene, CDR1 is SEHNR and CDR2 is FQNEAQ (reference sequence). The CDR3 is 15 amino acids. Trimming removed 5 bases from V and 0 bases from J; junction bases left unmatched: 6. CDR3 DNA: TGTGCCAGCAGCGTCGAGCGGGGGCCCTCCTACGAGCAGTACTTC. This codes for CASSVERGPSYEQYF. The whole variable domain, filled in from reference TRBV7-9 and TRBJ2-7, reads DTGVSQNPRHKITKRGQNVTFRCDPISEHNRLYWYRQTLGQGPEFLTYFQNEAQLEKSRLLSDRFSAERPKGSFSTLEIQRTEQGDSAMYLCASSVERGPSYEQYFGPGTRLTVT.

Many counts were recorded for this clonotype. This chain uses TRBV20-1 with TRBJ2-1, with TRBD2 matching 8 bases. Germline V gives CDR1 DFQATT, CDR2 SNEGSKA (reference sequence). V trimming: 0 bases; J trimming: 0 bases; junction bases outside the gene matches: 7. CDR3 size: 17 residues. CDR3 DNA: TGCAGTGCTAGAGATACGATTAGCGGGGACTCCTACAATGAGCAGTTCTTC. It specifies CSARDTISGDSYNEQFF.

This clonotype was observed a handful of times. The J gene is TRBJ2-1, the V gene TRBV28; perhaps TRBD1 as D (6 bases). Germline loops: CDR1 MDHEN, CDR2 SYDVKM. V lost 7 bases and J lost 11, with 27 bases in between. This CDR3 has 16 amino acids. This chain's CDR3 is CASTSLYRTVSLKQFF. For the CDR3, the DNA is TGTGCCAGCACCTCCCTATATAGGACAGTAAGTCTGAAGCAGTTCTTC.